The 14 T cell receptor beta chains reported below all come from one sample, sequenced in a study of blood T cell repertoires in COVID-19. The method was immunoSEQ multiplex PCR; TCRdb's version includes in-frame clones alone and lacks a portion of them. Among 200,000 to 300,000 clones listed, 65% to 90% were seen once. The sequenced sample consisted of peripheral blood. These receptors were taken from a man aged 30 to 39 with active or convalescent COVID-19.

This chain links TRBV10-1 with TRBJ2-3, with 11 bases matching TRBD2. Trimming removed 5 bases from V and 1 base from J; junction bases left unmatched: 17. Germline V gene sequence: CDR1 WNHNN, CDR2 SYGVQD (reference sequence). The CDR3 runs to 20 residues. The CDR3 region is CASSPLGLAGGVGGTDTQYF. CDR3 DNA sequence: TGCGCCAGCAGTCCTCTGGGGCTAGCGGGGGGTGTCGGCGGCACAGATACGCAGTATTTT.

The chain is built from TRBV30 and TRBJ2-1; 8 nucleotides match TRBD2. Germline values: CDR1 GTSNPN, CDR2 SVGIG (reference sequence). The trim removed 2 bases at V and 9 bases at J, leaving 12 bases unmatched. This CDR3 spans 15 amino acids. CDR3 nucleotides: TGTGCCTGGAGTCAACCGGGACTAGGGGAAGGTGAGCAGTTCTTC. Translated, it gives CAWSQPGLGEGEQFF.

This clone was recorded only once. This rearrangement joins TRBV15 to TRBJ2-2; D may be TRBD2 (5 bases). Germline V gives CDR1 LNHNV, CDR2 YYDKDF (reference sequence). Trimming shortened V by 0 bases and J by 6 bases, and 17 bases separated the two germline ends. This CDR3 has 17 residues. The chain's CDR3 is CATSRDSRASKAGELFF. The CDR3 DNA sequence: TGTGCCACCAGCAGAGATTCGAGGGCTAGCAAGGCCGGGGAGCTGTTTTTT.

The chain carries TRBV28 and TRBJ2-2, with D possibly matching TRBD2 (6 bases). Per the germline V gene, CDR1 is MDHEN and CDR2 is SYDVKM. Between the trimmed V and J ends, which lost 7 bases and 0 bases, there was a span of 12 bases. The CDR3 totals 15 residues. CDR3 DNA: TGTGCCAGCATGATCGGGAGAGCGAACACCGGGGAGCTGTTTTTT. Encoded protein: CASMIGRANTGELFF.

This sequence joins TRBV25-1 and TRBJ2-7; TRBD1 is a possible D gene (5 bases). V gave up 2 bases and J gave up 3 bases, with 14 bases separating them. This CDR3 has 15 residues. In germline, CDR1 is MGHDK, CDR2 SYGVNS. CDR3 region: CASSEGSQALYEQYF. The CDR3 DNA is TGTGCCAGCAGTGAAGGATCACAGGCCCTCTACGAGCAGTACTTC.

The count of this clone is one. The chain combines TRBV6-6 with TRBJ1-5; no definite D call. The CDR3 extends over 16 amino acids. The V end lost 5 bases, the J end lost 0 bases, and 14 bases lay between the germline ends. Germline CDR1 is MNHNY and CDR2 is SVGAGI (reference sequence). The CDR3 sequence is CASSPNGGNSNQPQHF. The CDR3 bases are TGTGCCAGCAGTCCCAACGGAGGGAATAGCAATCAGCCCCAGCATTTT.

The V gene is TRBV3-1 (or the pseudogene TRBV3-2), the J gene TRBJ1-2; maybe TRBD1 (5 bases). This CDR3 has 13 amino acids. Germline V gene data show CDR1 as LGHDT and CDR2 as YNNKEL (reference sequence). V shed 9 bases and J shed 8 bases, with 19 bases lying between them. CDR3 DNA: TGTGCCAGTCGAACTGGGGGGGAGGCGGGCTACACCTTC. Protein product: CASRTGGEAGYTF.

The chain employs TRBV30 and TRBJ1-5, with D possibly being TRBD1 (5 bases). Germline V gene lookup returns CDR1 GTSNPN and CDR2 SVGIG (reference sequence). The V end was cut by 5 bases, the J end by 1 base, with 9 bases between. This CDR3 spans 13 amino acids. In DNA, the CDR3 is TGTGCCTGGGATACAGGCAGCAATCAGCCCCAGCATTTT. Amino acid sequence: CAWDTGSNQPQHF.

This chain connects TRBV11-2 to TRBJ1-6; D is perhaps TRBD1 (6 bases). The CDR3 extends over 18 amino acids. V gave up 4 bases and J gave up 0 bases, with 16 bases separating them. CDR1 SGHAT and CDR2 FQNNGV come from the germline V gene. CDR3 in amino acids: CASSYYRQASSYNSPLHF. The DNA of the CDR3 is TGTGCCAGCAGCTACTATCGACAGGCGAGCTCCTATAATTCACCCCTCCACTTT. Together with reference TRBV11-2 and TRBJ1-6, the CDR3 gives the full variable domain: EAGVAQSPRYKIIEKRQSVAFWCNPISGHATLYWYQQILGQGPKLLIQFQNNGVVDDSQLPKDRFSAERLKGVDSTLKIQPAKLEDSAVYLCASSYYRQASSYNSPLHFGNGTRLTVT.

The count of this clone is one. The CDR3 loop is CASSSQTDFNYGYTF. In DNA, the CDR3 is TGTGCCAGCAGCTCCCAGACAGATTTTAACTATGGCTACACCTTC. This chain uses TRBV9 with TRBJ1-2; weak D call: TRBD1 (5 bases). The V gene lost 4 bases and the J gene lost 1 base, with 14 bases spanning the gap. This CDR3 spans 15 amino acids. CDR1 and CDR2 from the germline V gene are SGDLS and YYNGEE.

V usage is TRBV12-3 or TRBV12-4 and J usage is TRBJ1-3; D is ambiguous. V lost 7 bases and J 4 bases, leaving 11 bases between the germline ends. The CDR3 runs 13 residues. DNA for the CDR3: TGTGCCAGCACCCTTAGTGAGGGAAACACCATATATTTT. This gives the protein CASTLSEGNTIYF.

The chain employs TRBV3-1 (or the pseudogene TRBV3-2) and TRBJ2-4; 7 bases align to TRBD2. V lost 4 bases, J lost 8 bases, and 8 bases stayed unmatched. Germline-derived CDR1 and CDR2 are LGHDT and YNNKEL (reference sequence). The CDR3 length is 14 residues. For the CDR3, the DNA is TGTGCCAGCAGCCTTCGGGCGGGGGTAGACATTCAGTACTTC. Protein sequence: CASSLRAGVDIQYF.

The sample holds a few counts of this clone. This chain connects TRBV3-1 (or the pseudogene TRBV3-2) to TRBJ1-6, with D perhaps TRBD1 (5 bases). This CDR3 is 17 amino acids long. CDR1 LGHDT and CDR2 YNNKEL come from the germline V gene (reference sequence). Trimming took 0 bases from V and 14 from J, leaving 23 bases between them. CDR3 loop: CASSQELPGPGVVALHF. CDR3 nucleotide sequence: TGTGCCAGCAGCCAAGAACTTCCGGGACCGGGGGTTGTGGCCCTCCACTTT.

This sequence joins TRBV5-5 and TRBJ2-3; D gene unclear. The CDR3 sequence is 13 residues long. V was cut by 5 bases and J by 5 bases, with 12 bases left in between. The V gene's germline CDR1 is SGHKS and CDR2 YYEKEE (reference sequence). The CDR3: CASRGMTVDTQYF. CDR3 nucleotides: TGTGCCAGCAGAGGTATGACTGTAGATACGCAGTATTTT.